The 29 T cell receptor beta chains reported below all come from one sample, sequenced in a study of blood T cell repertoires in COVID-19. The protocol was immunoSEQ multiplex PCR, while the TCRdb copy is restricted to in-frame clones and leaves out a portion. Here the sample spans approximately 92,000 clones, over 70% being singletons. Material for sequencing was peripheral blood. The receptors shown here come from a man in his sixties with acute or convalescent COVID-19.

J is TRBJ1-3 and V is TRBV4-3; D is uncertain. The CDR3 is 15 residues long. Per the germline V gene, CDR1 is LGHNA and CDR2 is YSLEER. The V gene lost 0 bases and the J gene lost 4 bases, with 10 bases spanning the gap. CDR3 protein: CASSQDHDWGNTIYF. The CDR3 nucleotides read TGCGCCAGCAGCCAAGATCACGACTGGGGAAACACCATATATTTT.

This clone appeared a single time. The chain has TRBV25-1 and TRBJ1-2; D remains ambiguous. CDR1 MGHDK and CDR2 SYGVNS come from the germline V gene. The CDR3 totals 11 residues. V was pared by 2 bases and J by 8 bases, with 6 bases between. The CDR3 sequence: CASSENEGYTF. The CDR3 nucleotides are TGTGCCAGCAGTGAAAACGAGGGCTACACCTTC.

The genes are TRBV5-1 and TRBJ1-3; possibly TRBD1 for D (5 bases). The CDR3 totals 15 residues. CDR1 and CDR2 (germline): SGHRS, YFSETQ. Trimming cost V 5 bases and J 2 bases, with 14 bases left between them. The CDR3 region has the DNA TGCGCCAGCAGAGACAGACTCTCTCCTGGAAACACCATATATTTT. The encoded protein is CASRDRLSPGNTIYF.

V usage is TRBV10-3 and J usage is TRBJ1-1; TRBD1 aligns across 8 bases. Germline lookup yields CDR1 ENHRY and CDR2 SYGVKD. V gave up 3 bases and J gave up 11 bases; unmatched junction bases: 8. This CDR3 is built from 13 residues. CDR3 DNA sequence: TGTGCCATCAGTGATTCACAGGGGGATAAGGCTTTCTTT. This codes for CAISDSQGDKAFF.

The chain couples TRBV6-5 to TRBJ2-7, with D possibly TRBD2 on 5 matching bases. The germline CDR1 and CDR2 sequences are MNHEY and SVGAGI. Trimming took off 8 bases at V and 5 bases at J, with 7 bases between the two ends. The CDR3 is 10 amino acids. CDR3 nucleotide sequence: TGTGCCAGCGGGCGGGACGAGCAGTACTTC. Its translation: CASGRDEQYF.

The rearrangement uses TRBV30 and TRBJ1-2; perhaps TRBD1 as D (5 bases). The CDR3 is made up of 14 amino acids. V dropped 0 bases and J dropped 8 bases, with 16 bases sitting between them. CDR1 is GTSNPN and CDR2 is SVGIG in the germline V gene (reference sequence). The CDR3 sequence: CAWSVGVSSGGYTF. Written as DNA, the CDR3 is TGTGCCTGGAGTGTAGGCGTTAGTTCAGGGGGCTACACCTTC.

This clone was found once. The chain has TRBV29-1 and TRBJ2-5, with D unclear. Trimming cost V 1 base and J 8 bases, with 17 bases left between them. The CDR3 contains 14 residues. Per the germline V gene, CDR1 is SQVTM and CDR2 is ANQGSEA. The CDR3 nucleotides are TGCAGCGTTGAAGGGGCCGCAGGCGCTTTTACCCAGTACTTC. Amino acids: CSVEGAAGAFTQYF.

The chain combines TRBV6-2 or TRBV6-3 with TRBJ2-1; 10 bases map to TRBD2. This CDR3 has 16 residues. The ends lost 4 bases at V and 8 bases at J; junction bases unmatched: 11. Per the germline V gene, CDR1 is MNHEY and CDR2 is SVGEGT. The CDR3 DNA reads TGTGCCAGCAGTTCAATTGCTAGCGGGAGTAGGGATGAGCAGTTCTTC. It codes for CASSSIASGSRDEQFF.

The sample holds many counts of this clone. CDR3 sequence reads: CASSSTTGGNYGYTF. In DNA form, the CDR3 reads TGTGCCAGCAGTTCCACGACAGGGGGGAACTATGGCTACACCTTC. The V gene is TRBV6-2 or TRBV6-3, the J gene TRBJ1-2; TRBD1 matches 9 bases. CDR1 MNHEY and CDR2 SVGEGT come from the germline V gene. V lost 4 bases, J lost 2 bases, and 5 bases stayed unmatched. The CDR3 has 15 amino acids.

The V call is TRBV7-2, the J call TRBJ2-7, with 11 bases matching TRBD2. The germline V gene has CDR1 SGHTA and CDR2 FQGNSA. This CDR3 is built from 16 residues. V gave up 5 bases and J gave up 3 bases; unmatched junction bases: 9. The CDR3 DNA reads as TGTGCCAGCAGCCCTAGCGGGGGGACGAAATTCTACGAGCAGTACTTC. Protein product: CASSPSGGTKFYEQYF.

The chain links TRBV5-1 to TRBJ2-2; D unresolved. The CDR3 is made up of 15 amino acids. V was trimmed by 0 bases and J by 0 bases, leaving 6 bases between them. Looked up from germline, CDR1 is SGHRS and CDR2 is YFSETQ. The CDR3 reads CASSLGQTNTGELFF. The CDR3 region has the DNA TGCGCCAGCAGCTTGGGCCAGACGAACACCGGGGAGCTGTTTTTT. The full variable domain, its missing parts supplied by reference TRBV5-1 and TRBJ2-2, is KAGVTQTPRYLIKTRGQQVTLSCSPISGHRSVSWYQQTPGQGLQFLFEYFSETQRNKGNFPGRFSGRQFSNSRSEMNVSTLELGDSALYLCASSLGQTNTGELFFGEGSRLTVL.

V usage is TRBV6-6 and J usage is TRBJ2-5; TRBD2 aligns across 12 bases. Germline assignment: CDR1 MNHNY and CDR2 SVGAGI (reference sequence). The J segment lost 1 base and the V segment lost 4 bases, leaving 4 bases of the junction unmatched. The CDR3 consists of 16 residues. CDR3 nucleotides: TGTGCCAGCAGTTGGCTAGCGGGAGGGGGCCAAGAGACCCAGTACTTC. Amino acid sequence: CASSWLAGGGQETQYF.

V usage is TRBV2 and J usage is TRBJ2-1; 7 positions agree with TRBD2. The V gene end was trimmed by 0 bases and the J gene end by 5 bases; junction bases not matched to a gene: 4. This CDR3 contains 15 residues. Germline values: CDR1 SNHLY, CDR2 FYNNEI. DNA for the CDR3: TGTGCCAGCAGTGAAGCTGGGGCGGGAGACAATGAGCAGTTCTTC. Its translation: CASSEAGAGDNEQFF.

This chain uses TRBV11-2 with TRBJ2-7, with 8 bases that match TRBD2. The CDR3 length is 17 residues. In germline, CDR1 is SGHAT, CDR2 FQNNGV. V lost 0 bases and J lost 6; bases outside the gene matches: 13. This CDR3 reads CASSLDYGRAGLGEQYV. CDR3 DNA sequence: TGTGCCAGCAGCTTAGATTACGGGAGGGCCGGATTAGGCGAGCAGTACGTC.

The CDR3 spells CASSSGRQGASSYEQYF. The CDR3 DNA reads as TGTGCCAGCTCAAGCGGTCGACAGGGTGCGAGCTCCTACGAGCAGTACTTC. The chain employs TRBV18 and TRBJ2-7; TRBD1 matches 7 bases. The V and J ends lost 5 bases and 0 bases, in that order; junction bases with no gene match: 13. The CDR3 is 17 residues long. CDR1 is KGHSH and CDR2 is LQKENI in the germline V gene.

The rearrangement links TRBV11-2 to TRBJ2-7, with 8 positions matching TRBD1. V shed 7 bases and J 7 bases; nucleotides not matched to a gene: 15. This CDR3 has 15 residues. Germline V lookup: CDR1 SGHAT, CDR2 FQNNGV. The CDR3 loop is CASTPIGTGLGEQYF. The CDR3 DNA sequence: TGTGCCAGCACCCCTATAGGGACAGGCTTAGGGGAGCAGTACTTC.

This chain links TRBV2 with TRBJ1-1; D is undetermined. V lost 8 bases and J lost 0, with 7 bases in between. There are 12 residues in the CDR3. CDR1 is SNHLY, CDR2 FYNNEI, per germline. Written as DNA, the CDR3 is TGTGCCAGCGGAGTCCTGAACACTGAAGCTTTCTTT. It yields the protein CASGVLNTEAFF.

V and J are TRBV24-1 and TRBJ2-1, with 10 bases fitting TRBD2. V lost 2 bases, J lost 2 bases, and 2 bases stayed unmatched. There are 16 residues in the CDR3. The germline CDR1 and CDR2 sequences are KGHDR and SFDVKD. The CDR3 loop reads CATSDSLAGAYNEQFF. The CDR3 bases are TGTGCCACCAGTGATTCCCTAGCGGGAGCCTACAATGAGCAGTTCTTC.

The J gene is TRBJ1-5, the V gene TRBV5-1, with a tentative D call TRBD1 (6 bases). This CDR3 region has 14 residues. V lost 4 bases to trimming and J lost 5 bases, with 13 bases between them. Germline-derived CDR1 and CDR2 are SGHRS and YFSETQ. The CDR3 here is CASSPGTLDQPQHF. CDR3 nucleotide sequence: TGCGCCAGCAGCCCCGGGACACTTGATCAGCCCCAGCATTTT.

This clone was seen a handful of times. The genes are TRBV27 and TRBJ1-2; 8 bases match TRBD1. The CDR3 consists of 15 residues. Germline V gene sequence: CDR1 MNHEY, CDR2 SMNVEV (reference sequence). J lost 1 base, V lost 5 bases, and 6 bases had no gene match. The CDR3 DNA sequence: TGTGCCAGCAGTCACGACAGGGGAGGTAACTATGGCTACACCTTC. Amino acid sequence: CASSHDRGGNYGYTF.

V usage is TRBV27 and J usage is TRBJ1-1; D perhaps matches TRBD1 (6 bases). Per the germline V gene, CDR1 is MNHEY and CDR2 is SMNVEV (reference sequence). The CDR3 is 15 residues long. With 3 bases removed from V and 10 bases from J, the gap between germline ends came to 21 bases. The CDR3 coding sequence is TGTGCCAGCAGTTTTCTAGGACAGCAGAGCAAGGGAGCTTTCTTT. This encodes CASSFLGQQSKGAFF.

The chain joins TRBV27 to TRBJ1-3, with 7 bases that match TRBD1. V shed 3 bases and J 2 bases; nucleotides not matched to a gene: 4. CDR1 and CDR2 (germline): MNHEY, SMNVEV (reference sequence). The CDR3 consists of 15 residues. CDR3: CASSLAQGAGNTIYF. The CDR3 DNA is TGTGCCAGCAGTTTGGCCCAGGGGGCTGGAAACACCATATATTTT.

The V gene is TRBV29-1, the J gene TRBJ2-7, with TRBD2 matching 10 bases. The CDR3 is 16 amino acids. The J segment lost 2 bases and the V segment lost 2 bases, leaving 9 bases of the junction unmatched. Germline values: CDR1 SQVTM, CDR2 ANQGSEA. The CDR3 coding sequence is TGCAGCGTTGAATGGGGAACTAGCGGGGTAACCTACGAGCAGTACTTC. This sequence encodes CSVEWGTSGVTYEQYF.

The chain links TRBV5-1 to TRBJ2-3, with D hard to call. CDR1 and CDR2 (germline): SGHRS, YFSETQ. This CDR3 is built from 15 residues. Deletions cut 1 base from V and 2 bases from J, with 11 bases between. This chain's CDR3 is CASSLFNSLTDTQYF. For the CDR3, the DNA is TGCGCCAGCAGCTTGTTTAACAGCCTCACAGATACGCAGTATTTT.

This clone was seen only once. The V call is TRBV3-1 (or the pseudogene TRBV3-2), the J call TRBJ1-1, with 8 bases matching TRBD1. CDR1 is LGHDT and CDR2 is YNNKEL in the germline V gene (reference sequence). The ends lost 7 bases at V and 10 bases at J; junction bases unmatched: 14. The CDR3 has 14 residues. CDR3 loop: CASTNISGGQAAFF. For the CDR3, the DNA is TGTGCCAGCACCAATATATCTGGGGGACAGGCAGCTTTCTTT.

The chain joins TRBV13 to TRBJ2-1; TRBD2 matches 7 bases. Trimming took 2 bases from V and 7 from J; bases not matched to a gene: 11. This CDR3 is built from 16 residues. Germline V CDR1 and CDR2: PRHDT, FYEKMQ (reference sequence). The DNA of the CDR3 is TGTGCCAGCAGCTTAAGCCTGGGCGGGAGCTTTAATGAGCAGTTCTTC. It specifies CASSLSLGGSFNEQFF.

The chain couples TRBV6-5 to TRBJ1-4; 11 positions agree with TRBD1. The J segment lost 7 bases and the V segment lost 6 bases, leaving 7 bases of the junction unmatched. This CDR3 spans 15 amino acids. The germline V gene encodes CDR1 MNHEY and CDR2 SVGAGI. CDR3 amino acids: CASRSRTGGSEKLFF. DNA of the CDR3: TGTGCCAGCAGATCCAGGACAGGGGGCAGTGAAAAACTGTTTTTT.

The V and J genes are TRBV18 and TRBJ2-7, with D unresolved. The germline V and J ends were trimmed by 3 bases and 2 bases, with 8 bases remaining between them. This CDR3 comprises 13 residues. Germline assignment: CDR1 KGHSH and CDR2 LQKENI. CDR3 residues: CASSPGTAYEQYF. The CDR3 DNA follows: TGTGCCAGCTCACCCGGAACAGCCTACGAGCAGTACTTC.

The chain combines TRBV11-3 with TRBJ1-1; weak D call: TRBD1 (5 bases). CDR1 and CDR2 from the germline V gene are SGHNT and YENEEA. The V gene lost 1 base and the J gene lost 13 bases, with 19 bases spanning the gap. The CDR3 consists of 14 residues. DNA of the CDR3: TGTGCCAGCAGCTTAGGAGCACCCCAGGGATACGGTTTCTTT. Amino acid sequence: CASSLGAPQGYGFF.